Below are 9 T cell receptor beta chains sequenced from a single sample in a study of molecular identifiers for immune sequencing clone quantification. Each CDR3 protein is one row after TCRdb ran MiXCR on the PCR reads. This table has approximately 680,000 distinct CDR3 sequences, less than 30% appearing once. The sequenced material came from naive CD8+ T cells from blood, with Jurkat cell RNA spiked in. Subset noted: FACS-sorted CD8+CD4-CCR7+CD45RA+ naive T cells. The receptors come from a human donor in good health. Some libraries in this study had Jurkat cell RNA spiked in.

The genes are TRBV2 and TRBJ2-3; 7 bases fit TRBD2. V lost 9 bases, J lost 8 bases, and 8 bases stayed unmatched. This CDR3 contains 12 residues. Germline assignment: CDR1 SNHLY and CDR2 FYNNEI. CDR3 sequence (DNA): TGTGCCAGAGGGGAGGGTTCCTCTACGCAGTATTTT. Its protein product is CARGEGSSTQYF.

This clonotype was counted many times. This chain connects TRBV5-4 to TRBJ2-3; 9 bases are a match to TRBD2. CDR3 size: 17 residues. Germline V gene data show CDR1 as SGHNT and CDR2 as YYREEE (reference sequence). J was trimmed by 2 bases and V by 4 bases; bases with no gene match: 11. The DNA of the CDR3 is TGTGCCAGCAGCAGGAGCGGGCTAGCGGGATCCACAGATACGCAGTATTTT. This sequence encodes CASSRSGLAGSTDTQYF.

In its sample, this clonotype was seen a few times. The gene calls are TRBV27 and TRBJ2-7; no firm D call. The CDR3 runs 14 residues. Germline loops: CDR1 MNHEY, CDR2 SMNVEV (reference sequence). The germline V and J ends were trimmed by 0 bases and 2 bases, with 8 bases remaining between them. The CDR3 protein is CASSLSFGAYEQYF. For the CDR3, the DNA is TGTGCCAGCAGTTTATCGTTCGGAGCCTACGAGCAGTACTTC.

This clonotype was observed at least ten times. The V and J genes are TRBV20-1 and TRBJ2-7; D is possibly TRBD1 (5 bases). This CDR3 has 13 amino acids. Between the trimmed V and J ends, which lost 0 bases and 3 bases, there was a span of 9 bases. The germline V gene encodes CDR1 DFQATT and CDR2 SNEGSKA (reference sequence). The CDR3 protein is CSAREAGNYEQYF. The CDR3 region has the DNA TGCAGTGCTAGAGAGGCAGGGAACTACGAGCAGTACTTC.

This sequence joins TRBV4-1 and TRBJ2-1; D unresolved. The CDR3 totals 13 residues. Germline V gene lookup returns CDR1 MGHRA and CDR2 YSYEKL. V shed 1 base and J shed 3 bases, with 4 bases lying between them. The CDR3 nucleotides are TGCGCCAGCAGCCAAGGCTTCTACAATGAGCAGTTCTTC. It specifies CASSQGFYNEQFF.

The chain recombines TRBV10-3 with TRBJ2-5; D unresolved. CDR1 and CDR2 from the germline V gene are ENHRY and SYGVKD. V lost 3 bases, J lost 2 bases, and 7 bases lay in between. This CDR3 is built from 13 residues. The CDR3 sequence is CAISEMGQETQYF. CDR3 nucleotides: TGTGCCATCAGTGAAATGGGGCAAGAGACCCAGTACTTC.

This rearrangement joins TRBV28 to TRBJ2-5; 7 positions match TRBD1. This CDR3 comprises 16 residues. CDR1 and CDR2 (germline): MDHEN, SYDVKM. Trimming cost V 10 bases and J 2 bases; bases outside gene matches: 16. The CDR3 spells CANRGRVFAWQETQYF. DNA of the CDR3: TGTGCCAACAGGGGCAGGGTTTTCGCGTGGCAAGAGACCCAGTACTTC.

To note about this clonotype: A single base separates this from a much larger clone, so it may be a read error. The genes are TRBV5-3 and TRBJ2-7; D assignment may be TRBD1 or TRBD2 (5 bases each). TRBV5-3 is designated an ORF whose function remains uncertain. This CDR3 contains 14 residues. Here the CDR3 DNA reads TGTGCCAGCAGCCACCGGGACGCATCCTACGAGCAGTGCTTC. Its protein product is CASSHRDASYEQCF.

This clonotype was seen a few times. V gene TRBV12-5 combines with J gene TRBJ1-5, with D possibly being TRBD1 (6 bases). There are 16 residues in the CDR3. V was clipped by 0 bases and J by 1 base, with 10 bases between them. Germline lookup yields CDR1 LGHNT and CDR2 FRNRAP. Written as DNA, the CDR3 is TGTGCTAGTGGTTTGGTAGAAGGGGGGAGCAATCAGCCCCAGCATTTT. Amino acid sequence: CASGLVEGGSNQPQHF.